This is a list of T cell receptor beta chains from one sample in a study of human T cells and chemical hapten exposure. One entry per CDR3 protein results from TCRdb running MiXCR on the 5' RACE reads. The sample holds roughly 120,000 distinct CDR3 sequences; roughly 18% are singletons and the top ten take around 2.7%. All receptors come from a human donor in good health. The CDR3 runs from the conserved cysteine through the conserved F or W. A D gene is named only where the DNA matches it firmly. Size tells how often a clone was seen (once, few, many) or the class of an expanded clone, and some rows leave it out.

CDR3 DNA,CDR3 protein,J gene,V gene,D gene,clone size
TGTGCCAGCAGCGTTGGGACTAGCGGAATTCAGTACTTC,CASSVGTSGIQYF,TRBJ2-7,TRBV9,TRBD2,many
TGCGCCAGCAGTGATCCGGTGTACAATGAGCAGTTCTTC,CASSDPVYNEQFF,TRBJ2-1,TRBV10-1,-,-
TGTGCCAGCAGCGCCAAGGTGGGAGGACGGGCCTTAAATGAGCAGTTCTTC,CASSAKVGGRALNEQFF,TRBJ2-1,TRBV25-1,-,once
TGTGCCTGGAACGTACCGGGCCCTGCCTACGAGCAGTACTTC,CAWNVPGPAYEQYF,TRBJ2-7,TRBV30,-,few
TGCAGTTGTACGGGAAGCGGCAGCACAGATACGCAGTATTTT,CSCTGSGSTDTQYF,TRBJ2-3,TRBV20-1,-,-
TGTGCCAGCAGGAGAGCGGGAGGGCCTACTGAGCAGTTCTTC,CASRRAGGPTEQFF,TRBJ2-1,TRBV12-3/TRBV12-4,TRBD2,few
TGTGCCAGCAGCCAAGATATAGGGGCCAGGGATGGCTACACCTTC,CASSQDIGARDGYTF,TRBJ1-2,TRBV4-2,-,few
TGTGCCAGCAGCTTTGGGGACAGCCTAGCTAACTATGGCTACACCTTC,CASSFGDSLANYGYTF,TRBJ1-2,TRBV5-6,TRBD1,once
TGTGCCAGCAGCTTAGAACAGGGGATAGCGGCTTTCTTT,CASSLEQGIAAFF,TRBJ1-1,TRBV7-6,TRBD1,-
TGTGCCAGCAGTATGTTCGTCGCTTTGGCGGCTTTCTTT,CASSMFVALAAFF,TRBJ1-1,TRBV12-3/TRBV12-4,-,few
TGCAGCGCCTTCGGCCGCGACTACGAGCAGTACTTC,CSAFGRDYEQYF,TRBJ2-7,TRBV29-1,-,many
TGCGCCAGCAGCTTGGATGGGACAGGGCGTGGGACTGAAGCTTTCTTT,CASSLDGTGRGTEAFF,TRBJ1-1,TRBV5-1,TRBD1,-
TGTGCCACCAGTGACCAAGATCAGCCCCAGCATTTT,CATSDQDQPQHF,TRBJ1-5,TRBV24-1,-,-
TGTGCCAGCAGTTTGGTAGTGGGTAATGAGCAGTTCTTC,CASSLVVGNEQFF,TRBJ2-1,TRBV12-3/TRBV12-4,-,few
TGCAGTGCTAAAACCCTGGGGACAATAAACTACGAGCAGTACTTC,CSAKTLGTINYEQYF,TRBJ2-7,TRBV20-1,-,few
TGTGCCAGCAGTACCCTTGAGGGGAGGAGGACAGATACGCAGTATTTT,CASSTLEGRRTDTQYF,TRBJ2-3,TRBV27,-,-
TGTGCCAGCAGCCTCCAAGGGGATAGCAATCAGCCCCAGCATTTT,CASSLQGDSNQPQHF,TRBJ1-5,TRBV3-1,-,-
TGTGCCACCCTAAGGCGGTTTGTGTTAAGGTCTGGGGCCAACGTCCTGACTTTC,CATLRRFVLRSGANVLTF,TRBJ2-6,TRBV28,-,few
TGCGCCAGCAGCTTGGTCGCAGGGGGATTGGAGACCCAGTACTTC,CASSLVAGGLETQYF,TRBJ2-5,TRBV5-1,TRBD1,few
TGTGCCAGCAGCTTAGCTAGCGGGGGCTCCTACAATGAGCAGTTCTTC,CASSLASGGSYNEQFF,TRBJ2-1,TRBV7-2,TRBD2,-
TGCAGCGTCATCCATTGGACAGGGGGCTTCTATGGCTACACCTTC,CSVIHWTGGFYGYTF,TRBJ1-2,TRBV29-1,TRBD1,-
TGTGCCAGCAGCTTAAGTCCCTCCTACGAGCAGTACTTC,CASSLSPSYEQYF,TRBJ2-7,TRBV7-3,-,-
TGTGCCAGCACCGAAACAGGAGTATCAACTGAAGCTTTCTTT,CASTETGVSTEAFF,TRBJ1-1,TRBV6-5,-,-
TGCGCCAGCAGCTTGGCAGTGGGCAATGAGCAGTTCTTC,CASSLAVGNEQFF,TRBJ2-1,TRBV5-1,-,few
TGTGCCAGCAGTCGGGACGTCTACTACGAGCAGTACTTC,CASSRDVYYEQYF,TRBJ2-7,TRBV28,-,-
TGTGCCAGCAGGAAATACAGGGCTGAAAAACTGTTTTTT,CASRKYRAEKLFF,TRBJ1-4,TRBV6-5,-,few
TGTGCCAGCAGTTTGAAGATCCTGGGACGGGCTTTCTTT,CASSLKILGRAFF,TRBJ1-1,TRBV28,-,-
TGTGCCAGCAGCATAACGAACTTCGGCCACAATGAGCAGTTCTTC,CASSITNFGHNEQFF,TRBJ2-1,TRBV11-1,-,-
TGTGCCAGCAGCTTACAGGGGGCTAGCAATCAGCCCCAGCATTTT,CASSLQGASNQPQHF,TRBJ1-5,TRBV5-6,TRBD1,few
TGTGCCAGCAGCTTCTACCGCTGGACAACTAATGAAAAACTGTTTTTT,CASSFYRWTTNEKLFF,TRBJ1-4,TRBV5-6,-,few
TGCAGTGCTAGAGCCCCTAGTGCGAACACTGAAGCTTTCTTT,CSARAPSANTEAFF,TRBJ1-1,TRBV20-1,-,few
TGCAGTGCTAGAATTAGAAGCTCCTACGAGCAGTACTTC,CSARIRSSYEQYF,TRBJ2-7,TRBV20-1,-,-
TGTGCCAGCAGCTTAGCGGGGACAGAGAACACTGAAGCTTTCTTT,CASSLAGTENTEAFF,TRBJ1-1,TRBV7-8,TRBD1,-
TGTGCCAGCAGCCTCTTGCTAGCGTCCTACAATGAGCAGTTCTTC,CASSLLLASYNEQFF,TRBJ2-1,TRBV11-1,-,few
TGTGCCAGCAGCCTCCAGGCATTGGGCGCTGAAGCTTTCTTT,CASSLQALGAEAFF,TRBJ1-1,TRBV11-2,-,-
TGCAGTGCTAGAGATCTTAAAGGGTCGAACACTGAAGCTTTCTTT,CSARDLKGSNTEAFF,TRBJ1-1,TRBV20-1,-,many
TGTGCCAGCAGCCCCGGAGTTGAGAAACTGTTTTTT,CASSPGVEKLFF,TRBJ1-4,TRBV12-3/TRBV12-4,-,-
TGCAGCGTTGAACAGGAGTTTAACTATGGCGACACCTTC,CSVEQEFNYGDTF,TRBJ1-2,TRBV29-1,-,few
TGTGCCAGCAGTTTCCCTCTAGATGAGCAGTTCTTC,CASSFPLDEQFF,TRBJ2-1,TRBV12-3/TRBV12-4,-,-
TGCGCCAGCAGCCAAGAGCCTCAGGGGGGTGTGGCCCAGTACTTC,CASSQEPQGGVAQYF,TRBJ2-5,TRBV4-1,-,-
TGCAGTGCTACCGATAGCGGGAGTAGAAACAATGAGCAGTTCTTC,CSATDSGSRNNEQFF,TRBJ2-1,TRBV20-1,TRBD2,-
TGTGCCAGCAGTTCTTTCACAGATACGCAGTATTTT,CASSSFTDTQYF,TRBJ2-3,TRBV6-5,-,few
TGCGCCAGCAGCCTAGTCTCCGACCTCTACGAGCAGTACTTC,CASSLVSDLYEQYF,TRBJ2-7,TRBV4-1,-,few
TGTGCCAGCAGCCTACGACCCGGGACACTCTCCTACAATGAGCAGTTCTTC,CASSLRPGTLSYNEQFF,TRBJ2-1,TRBV12-3/TRBV12-4,-,-
TGTGCCAGCAGCTTAGGGCAGAGTCAGCCCCAGCATTTT,CASSLGQSQPQHF,TRBJ1-5,TRBV11-2,-,few
TGTGCCAGCAGTTTATCCGGCGGGAGGGGGAGCATGCATACGCAGTATTTT,CASSLSGGRGSMHTQYF,TRBJ2-3,TRBV27,TRBD2,-
TGCAGCGTTAGAACAGGGCCCTCTGGAAACACCATATATTTT,CSVRTGPSGNTIYF,TRBJ1-3,TRBV29-1,-,-
TGCAGTGCTAGAACAGGAGACCGCGGGAGGGCCGCCCTAAAGGAGACCCAGTACTTC,CSARTGDRGRAALKETQYF,TRBJ2-5,TRBV20-1,TRBD2,few